Below are 19 T cell receptor beta chains sequenced from a single sample in a study of T cells in Graves' hyperthyroidism and ophthalmopathy. RNA transcripts served as the template for amplifying TCR beta CDR3 regions. HTBI primers were used for first-round RT-PCR of the TCR CDR3. One entry per CDR3 protein results from TCRdb running MiXCR on the multiplex PCR reads. The repertoire holds about 600,000 distinct CDR3 sequences, with over 12% as singletons. Sample: blood. These receptors originate from a woman aged 18-29 years with Graves' ophthalmopathy.

The sample holds a few counts of this clonotype. The chain uses TRBV6-1 and TRBJ2-2, with 12 nucleotides matching TRBD2. V trimming: 8 bases; J trimming: 5 bases; junction bases outside the gene matches: 3. CDR3 length: 14 amino acids. Germline V gives CDR1 MNHNS, CDR2 SASEGT. The CDR3 region is CASWGTSGTGELFF. The CDR3 coding sequence is TGTGCCAGCTGGGGGACTAGCGGGACCGGGGAGCTGTTTTTT.

V is TRBV7-8 and J is TRBJ1-2; possibly TRBD1 for D (6 bases). V was clipped by 5 bases and J by 5 bases, with 24 bases between them. CDR3 length equals 17 residues. The V gene's germline CDR1 is SGHVS and CDR2 FQNEAQ. The CDR3 here is CASSLGQNPQLVYGYTF. For the CDR3, the DNA is TGTGCCAGCAGCCTCGGACAGAACCCCCAGCTAGTATATGGCTACACCTTC.

This clonotype was seen more than once but under ten times. V usage is TRBV24-1 and J usage is TRBJ2-5, with D tentatively TRBD2 (5 bases). Germline V gene lookup returns CDR1 KGHDR and CDR2 SFDVKD. V dropped 4 bases and J dropped 5 bases, with 13 bases sitting between them. This CDR3 has 14 residues. As DNA, the CDR3 is TGTGCCACCAGTGACTCGGACTCACAGGAGACCCAGTACTTC. Protein product: CATSDSDSQETQYF.

Concerning this clonotype itself: A much larger clone differs from this one at a single base, so this may be a read error. Since no conserved phenylalanine or tryptophan closes the CDR3, a read error is the likely cause. The gene calls are TRBV2 and TRBJ2-2; TRBD1 matches 7 bases. In germline, CDR1 is SNHLY, CDR2 FYNNEI. This CDR3 contains 14 residues. V shed 4 bases, J shed 7 bases, and the junction held 6 bases outside the gene matches. This chain's CDR3 is CASSGQGEYGELFL. The DNA of the CDR3 is TGTGCCAGCAGTGGCCAGGGGGAATACGGGGAGCTGTTTCTT.

The chain uses TRBV4-3 and TRBJ2-6; perhaps TRBD1 as D (5 bases). V shed 0 bases and J shed 0 bases, with 12 bases lying between them. Germline CDR1 reads LGHNA; CDR2 reads YSLEER. The CDR3 sequence is 18 residues long. CDR3 sequence reads: CASSQDFADNSGANVLTF. DNA for the CDR3: TGCGCCAGCAGCCAAGATTTTGCGGACAACTCTGGGGCCAACGTCCTGACTTTC.

At least ten counts were recorded for this clonotype. The chain has TRBV3-1 and TRBJ2-3; unclear D gene. Trimming took 6 bases from V and 3 from J, leaving 10 bases between them. Germline CDR1 is LGHDT and CDR2 is YNNKEL (reference sequence). The CDR3 is 13 amino acids. The CDR3 protein is CASSPAVTDTQYF. Written as DNA, the CDR3 is TGTGCCAGCAGTCCCGCCGTAACAGATACGCAGTATTTT.

This rearrangement joins TRBV5-6 to TRBJ1-3; weak D call: TRBD1 (6 bases). The V and J ends lost 1 base and 0 bases respectively, with 14 bases between them. The length of the CDR3 is 17 residues. The germline V gene has CDR1 SGHDT and CDR2 YYEEEE. The CDR3 bases are TGTGCCAGCAGCTTGATAGGACAGATTTTCTCTGGAAACACCATATATTTT. It yields the protein CASSLIGQIFSGNTIYF.

This clonotype showed up many times. This chain joins TRBV5-1 and TRBJ2-7; 7 nucleotides match TRBD1. CDR3 length: 15 amino acids. The V gene end was trimmed by 3 bases and the J gene end by 3 bases; junction bases not matched to a gene: 9. Germline CDR1 is SGHRS and CDR2 is YFSETQ. The CDR3 region is CASSSPGQTFYEQYF. Here the CDR3 DNA reads TGCGCCAGCAGCTCTCCGGGACAGACATTCTACGAGCAGTACTTC.

This chain connects TRBV5-1 to TRBJ2-7, with TRBD1 identical over 7 bases. In germline, CDR1 is SGHRS, CDR2 YFSETQ. The CDR3 length is 14 residues. Germline trimming cut 4 bases from V and 3 bases from J; bases unmatched to any gene: 7. The CDR3 loop is CASSLYDRDYEQYF. CDR3 bases: TGCGCCAGCAGCCTCTACGACAGGGACTACGAGCAGTACTTC. Variable domain in full (rest from reference TRBV5-1 and TRBJ2-7): KAGVTQTPRYLIKTRGQQVTLSCSPISGHRSVSWYQQTPGQGLQFLFEYFSETQRNKGNFPGRFSGRQFSNSRSEMNVSTLELGDSALYLCASSLYDRDYEQYFGPGTRLTVT.

This clonotype was seen many times. The rearrangement links TRBV12-5 to TRBJ2-3; TRBD1 might be the D (5 bases). The ends were cut back, 7 bases at V and 2 bases at J, with 10 bases in the middle. CDR1 and CDR2 from the germline V gene are LGHNT and FRNRAP. The CDR3 has 13 amino acids. DNA for the CDR3: TGTGCTAGTGACCAGGGCTCCACAGATACGCAGTATTTT. Its protein is CASDQGSTDTQYF. The full variable domain, its missing parts supplied by reference TRBV12-5 and TRBJ2-3, is DARVTQTPRHKVTEMGQEVTMRCQPILGHNTVFWYRQTMMQGLELLAYFRNRAPLDDSGMPKDRFSAEMPDATLATLKIQPSEPRDSAVYFCASDQGSTDTQYFGPGTRLTVL.

CDR3 region: CASNLLTSGRANEQFF. CDR3 DNA sequence: TGTGCCAGCAACCTTTTGACTAGCGGGAGGGCTAATGAGCAGTTCTTC. The rearrangement links TRBV12-3 or TRBV12-4 to TRBJ2-1; TRBD2 matches at 14 bases. The V and J ends lost 7 bases and 7 bases, in that order; junction bases with no gene match: 9. The CDR3 sequence is 16 residues long.

Comment on this clonotype: The junction differs from germline at one of its ends, possibly a read error. V gene TRBV12-3 or TRBV12-4 combines with J gene TRBJ2-1; TRBD1 matches 7 bases. The CDR3 sequence is 14 residues long. CDR3: CAGSPGQSYNEQFF. Written as DNA, the CDR3 is TGTGCCGGCAGCCCGGGACAGAGCTACAATGAGCAGTTCTTC.

This clonotype was seen at least ten times. The chain couples TRBV7-8 to TRBJ2-3; 10 positions agree with TRBD1. There are 14 residues in the CDR3. V trimming: 11 bases; J trimming: 6 bases; junction bases outside the gene matches: 11. The germline CDR1 and CDR2 sequences are SGHVS and FQNEAQ. Here the CDR3 reads CAAWTGGGVDTQYF. CDR3 DNA: TGTGCCGCCTGGACAGGGGGGGGAGTGGATACGCAGTATTTT.

This clonotype was seen many times. The chain is built from TRBV20-1 and TRBJ2-2; D is unresolved. This CDR3 contains 15 residues. Germline V gene lookup returns CDR1 DFQATT and CDR2 SNEGSKA (reference sequence). The V and J ends lost 0 bases and 1 base respectively, with 9 bases between them. The DNA of the CDR3 is TGCAGTGCTAGAGATCCGGCGGAGAACACCGGGGAGCTGTTTTTT. It is translated as CSARDPAENTGELFF.

This clonotype was seen more than once but under ten times. This chain links TRBV10-3 with TRBJ2-3, with 7 bases aligning to TRBD1. The CDR3 contains 12 residues. CDR1 is ENHRY, CDR2 SYGVKD, per germline. The V and J ends lost 9 bases and 5 bases, in that order; junction bases with no gene match: 5. The CDR3 DNA reads as TGTGCCATTGGGACAGAGAAAGATACGCAGTATTTT. Translating it yields CAIGTEKDTQYF.

This clonotype was counted at least ten times. J is TRBJ2-2 and V is TRBV28; 9 nucleotides agree with TRBD2. The CDR3 spans 15 residues. CDR1 is MDHEN and CDR2 is SYDVKM in the germline V gene. The trim removed 3 bases at V and 4 bases at J, leaving 3 bases unmatched. The CDR3 reads CASSFSSGTTGELFF. DNA for the CDR3: TGTGCCAGCAGTTTCTCTAGCGGGACCACCGGGGAGCTGTTTTTT.

The chain employs TRBV18 and TRBJ1-1, with a tentative D call TRBD1 (5 bases). V gave up 4 bases and J gave up 4 bases, with 16 bases separating them. Germline-derived CDR1 and CDR2 are KGHSH and LQKENI. This CDR3 is built from 15 residues. The CDR3 spells CASSLLGAAGTEAFF. The CDR3 coding sequence is TGTGCCAGCTCACTCCTCGGGGCGGCGGGCACTGAAGCTTTCTTT.

This clonotype was counted at least ten times. The chain employs TRBV12-3 or TRBV12-4 and TRBJ1-5, with D uncertain. Trimming cost V 6 bases and J 5 bases, with 11 bases left between them. The CDR3 loop spans 13 amino acids. CDR3 residues: CASRPTGHQPQHF. DNA of the CDR3: TGTGCCAGCAGGCCCACGGGTCATCAGCCCCAGCATTTT.

A few counts support this clonotype. J is TRBJ1-5 and V is TRBV15; weak D call: TRBD1 (6 bases). The length of the CDR3 is 13 residues. Trimming stripped 2 bases from V and 6 bases from J, with 8 bases between. The germline V gene has CDR1 LNHNV and CDR2 YYDKDF (reference sequence). CDR3 residues: CATSRLQGQPQHF. The CDR3 DNA is TGTGCCACCAGCAGATTACAGGGTCAGCCCCAGCATTTT.